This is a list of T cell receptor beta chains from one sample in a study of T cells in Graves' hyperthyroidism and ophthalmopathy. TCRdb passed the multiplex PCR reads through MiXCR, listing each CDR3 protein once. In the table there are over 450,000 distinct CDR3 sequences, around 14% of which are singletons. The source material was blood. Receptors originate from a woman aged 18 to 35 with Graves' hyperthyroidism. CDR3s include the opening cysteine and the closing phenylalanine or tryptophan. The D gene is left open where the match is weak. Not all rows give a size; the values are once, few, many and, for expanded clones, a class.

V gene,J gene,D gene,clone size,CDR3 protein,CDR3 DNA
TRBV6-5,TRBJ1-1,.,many,CASSYSGGLANTEAFF,TGTGCCAGCAGTTACTCGGGGGGGCTGGCAAACACTGAAGCTTTCTTT
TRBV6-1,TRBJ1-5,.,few,CASSEGQSYQPQHF,TGTGCCAGCAGTGAAGGGCAGAGCTATCAGCCCCAGCATTTT
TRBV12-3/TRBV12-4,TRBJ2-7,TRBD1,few,CASSPGQGASVEQYF,TGTGCCAGCAGTCCCGGACAGGGTGCCTCCGTCGAGCAGTACTTC
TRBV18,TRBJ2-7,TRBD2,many,CASSRLASSYEQYF,TGTGCCAGCTCTCGACTAGCGTCTTCCTACGAGCAGTACTTC
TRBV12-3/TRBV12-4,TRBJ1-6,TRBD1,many,CASSPDATGAKDYNSPLHF,TGTGCCAGCAGTCCAGACGCGACAGGGGCGAAAGACTATAATTCACCCCTCCACTTT
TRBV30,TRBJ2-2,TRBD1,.,CAWSNRGTGELFF,TGTGCCTGGAGTAACAGGGGGACCGGGGAGCTGTTTTTT
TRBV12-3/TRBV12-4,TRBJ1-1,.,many,CASSPSLLARGGTEAFF,TGTGCCAGCAGCCCCTCCCTTTTAGCGAGGGGTGGCACTGAAGCTTTCTTT
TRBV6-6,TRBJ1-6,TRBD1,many,CASSYSRTGHNSPLHF,TGTGCCAGCAGTTACAGTAGGACAGGGCATAATTCACCCCTCCACTTT
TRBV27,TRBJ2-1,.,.,CASSLARGSPYNEQFF,TGTGCCAGCAGTTTAGCCCGGGGGAGCCCGTACAATGAGCAGTTCTTC
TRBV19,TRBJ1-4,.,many,CASSVTVTNEKLFF,TGTGCCAGTAGTGTAACAGTCACTAATGAAAAACTGTTTTTT
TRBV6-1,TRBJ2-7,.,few,CASRMGYEQYF,TGTGCCAGCAGGATGGGCTACGAGCAGTACTTC
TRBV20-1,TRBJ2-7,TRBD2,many,CSARPTSGRGYEQYF,TGCAGTGCCCGTCCTACTAGCGGGAGGGGGTACGAGCAGTACTTC
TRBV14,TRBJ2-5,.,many,CASSQDGLARETQYF,TGTGCCAGCAGCCAAGACGGTCTGGCTCGGGAGACCCAGTACTTC
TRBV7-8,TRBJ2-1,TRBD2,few,CASSLELAGGRDEQFF,TGTGCCAGCAGCTTAGAACTAGCGGGAGGTAGGGATGAGCAGTTCTTC
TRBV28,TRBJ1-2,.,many,CASRAGYKGYTF,TGTGCTAGCAGGGCAGGGTATAAAGGCTACACCTTC
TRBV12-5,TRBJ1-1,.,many,CASGLSSGWGTEAFF,TGTGCTAGTGGTTTGTCATCAGGGTGGGGCACTGAAGCTTTCTTT
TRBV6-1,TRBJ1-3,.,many,CASSESSTGGNTIYF,TGTGCCAGCAGTGAATCAAGCACGGGTGGAAACACCATATATTTT
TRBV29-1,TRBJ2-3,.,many,CSVEEGFTDTQYF,TGCAGCGTTGAAGAAGGATTCACAGATACGCAGTATTTT
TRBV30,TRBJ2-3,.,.,CAWTPGTDTQYF,TGTGCCTGGACCCCTGGCACAGATACGCAGTATTTT
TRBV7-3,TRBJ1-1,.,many,CASSYGQQGAAFF,TGTGCCAGCAGCTACGGACAGCAAGGTGCAGCTTTCTTT
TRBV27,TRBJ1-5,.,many,CASSSAFRVSNQPQHF,TGTGCCAGCAGTTCGGCGTTCAGAGTTAGCAATCAGCCCCAGCATTTT
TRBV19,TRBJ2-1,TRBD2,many,CASSIDRGVHVYPYNEQFF,TGTGCCAGTAGTATAGATCGGGGGGTGCACGTCTATCCCTACAATGAGCAGTTCTTC
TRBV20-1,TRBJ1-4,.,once,CSGQAATTEKLFF,TGCAGTGGACAGGCGGCAACTACTGAAAAACTGTTTTTT
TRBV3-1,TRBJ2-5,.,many,CASSQKMGAGETQYF,TGTGCCAGCAGCCAAAAGATGGGGGCGGGAGAGACCCAGTACTTC
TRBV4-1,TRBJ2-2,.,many,CASSQPDRNTGELFF,TGCGCCAGCAGCCAACCCGATAGGAACACCGGGGAGCTGTTTTTT
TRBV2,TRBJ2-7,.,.,CASTRDRSSYEQYF,TGTGCCAGCACTCGGGACCGGAGCTCCTACGAGCAGTACTTC
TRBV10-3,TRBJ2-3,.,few,CAISAGTSTDTQYF,TGTGCCATCAGTGCCGGGACTAGCACAGATACGCAGTATTTT
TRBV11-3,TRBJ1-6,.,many,CASSLVQGNSPLHF,TGTGCCAGCAGCTTAGTACAGGGAAATTCACCCCTCCACTTT
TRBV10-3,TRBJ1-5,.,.,CAISESAGGGNQPQHF,TGTGCCATCAGTGAGTCGGCGGGAGGTGGGAATCAGCCCCAGCATTTT
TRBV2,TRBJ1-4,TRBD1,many,CASNRDSNEKLFF,TGTGCCAGCAACCGGGACAGCAATGAAAAACTGTTTTTT
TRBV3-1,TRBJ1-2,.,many,CASSQVGGDYGYTF,TGTGCCAGCAGCCAAGTCGGAGGGGACTATGGCTACACCTTC
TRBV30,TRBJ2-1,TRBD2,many,CAWSVRGRREKFNEQFF,TGTGCCTGGAGTGTACGGGGAAGGCGGGAGAAATTCAATGAGCAGTTCTTC
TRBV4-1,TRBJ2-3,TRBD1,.,CASSQEPRQGSTDTQYF,TGCGCCAGCAGCCAGGAGCCCCGACAGGGTAGCACAGATACGCAGTATTTT
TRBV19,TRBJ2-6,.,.,CTSSMGVTGANVLTF,TGTACCAGTAGTATGGGGGTCACTGGGGCCAACGTCCTGACTTTC
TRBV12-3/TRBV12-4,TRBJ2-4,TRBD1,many,CASSSQPGQGAVNIQYF,TGTGCCAGCAGTTCCCAACCGGGACAGGGGGCGGTAAACATTCAGTACTTC
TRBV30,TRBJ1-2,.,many,CAWSVPDYGYTF,TGTGCCTGGAGTGTACCAGATTATGGCTACACCTTC
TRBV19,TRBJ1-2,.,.,CASSIWGPDGYTF,TGTGCCAGTAGTATATGGGGGCCCGATGGCTACACCTTC
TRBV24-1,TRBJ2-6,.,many,CATSARGAGANVLTF,TGTGCCACCAGTGCTCGGGGCGCCGGGGCCAACGTCCTGACTTTC
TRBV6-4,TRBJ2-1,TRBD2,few,CASSELPSGLSSYNEQFF,TGTGCCAGCAGTGAATTGCCTAGCGGCCTGAGCTCCTACAATGAGCAGTTCTTC
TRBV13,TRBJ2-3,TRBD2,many,CASSVTSGSPDTQYF,TGTGCCAGCAGCGTGACTAGCGGGAGCCCAGATACGCAGTATTTT
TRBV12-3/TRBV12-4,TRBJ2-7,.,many,CASSFEVAYEQYF,TGTGCCAGCAGTTTCGAGGTCGCCTACGAGCAGTACTTC
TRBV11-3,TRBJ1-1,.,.,CASRGHTNTEAFF,TGTGCCAGCCGGGGACATACGAACACTGAAGCTTTCTTT
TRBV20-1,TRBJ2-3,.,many,CSARDPGPKQRFGLYTQYF,TGCAGTGCTAGAGATCCGGGGCCCAAACAGCGGTTCGGTTTATATACGCAGTATTTT
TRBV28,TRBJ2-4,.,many,CASSLSDNGIQYF,TGTGCCAGCAGTTTATCAGACAATGGCATTCAGTACTTC
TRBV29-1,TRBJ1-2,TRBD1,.,CSADRGRVYGYTF,TGCAGCGCGGACAGGGGGCGCGTCTATGGCTACACCTTC
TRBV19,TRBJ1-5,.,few,CASSIRRGQQPQHF,TGTGCCAGTAGTATCCGCAGGGGACAACAGCCCCAGCATTTT
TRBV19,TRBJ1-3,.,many,CASSIGAGPGNTIYF,TGTGCCAGTAGTATCGGCGCGGGACCTGGAAACACCATATATTTT
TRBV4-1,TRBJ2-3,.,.,CASSQGESDTQYF,TGTGCCAGCAGCCAAGGAGAATCAGATACGCAGTATTTT
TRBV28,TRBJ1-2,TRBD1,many,CASLQQGARGYTF,TGTGCCAGCCTCCAACAGGGGGCGCGTGGCTACACCTTC
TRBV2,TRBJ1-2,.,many,CASSEVGRLYGYTF,TGTGCCAGCAGTGAAGTTGGACGTCTCTATGGCTACACCTTC
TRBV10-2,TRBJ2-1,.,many,CASSDPRLRDEQFF,TGCGCCAGCAGTGATCCGCGGCTGAGGGATGAGCAGTTCTTC